These 5 T cell receptor beta chains were all obtained from the same sample, sequenced in a study of T-cell memory formation after mild COVID-19. TCRdb re-called the 5' RACE reads with MiXCR, one entry per CDR3 protein. The data show about half a million distinct CDR3 sequences, around a sixth seen once. Material: PBMCs or a T cell subset sorted from them (not recorded which). These receptors came from an adult woman who had mild COVID-19 (a few samples of this study predate the infection). Cell type and time point are not known.

The chain is built from TRBV7-2 and TRBJ2-3, with 7 bases lining up with TRBD2. Trimming at V came to 1 base and at J to 2 bases, leaving 3 bases not matched to a gene. The CDR3 runs to 15 residues. In germline, CDR1 is SGHTA, CDR2 FQGNSA. The CDR3 DNA reads as TGTGCCAGCAGCTTAGACGGGAGGTACACAGATACGCAGTATTTT. This encodes CASSLDGRYTDTQYF.

This rearrangement joins TRBV7-9 to TRBJ2-7; D unclear. This CDR3 has 12 amino acids. Germline CDR1 SEHNR, CDR2 FQNEAQ (reference sequence). Trimming cost V 5 bases and J 5 bases, with 10 bases left between them. The CDR3 reads CASSPAPHEQYF. The DNA of the CDR3 is TGTGCCAGCAGCCCCGCTCCCCACGAGCAGTACTTC. The complete variable domain, with remaining parts taken from reference TRBV7-9 and TRBJ2-7, reads DTGVSQNPRHKITKRGQNVTFRCDPISEHNRLYWYRQTLGQGPEFLTYFQNEAQLEKSRLLSDRFSAERPKGSFSTLEIQRTEQGDSAMYLCASSPAPHEQYFGPGTRLTVT.

This clonotype was seen ten or more times. The CDR3 is CASSLGTEQYF. The CDR3 nucleotides are TGCGCCAGCAGCTTGGGAACCGAGCAGTACTTC. The J gene is TRBJ2-7, the V gene TRBV5-1; D is ambiguous. There are 11 residues in the CDR3. The germline CDR1 and CDR2 sequences are SGHRS and YFSETQ. The ends were cut back, 0 bases at V and 6 bases at J, with 4 bases in the middle.

At least ten counts were recorded for this clonotype. The chain links TRBV7-2 to TRBJ2-6; tentatively, D is TRBD2 (5 bases). The germline V and J ends were trimmed by 4 bases and 0 bases, with 13 bases remaining between them. From germline, CDR1 is SGHTA and CDR2 FQGNSA. The CDR3 sequence is 17 residues long. CDR3 protein: CASSSPGRDSGANVLTF. The DNA of the CDR3 is TGTGCCAGCAGCTCACCCGGACGGGACTCTGGGGCCAACGTCCTGACTTTC.

This clonotype showed up just a few times. The genes are TRBV7-2 and TRBJ1-2; unclear D gene. The germline CDR1 and CDR2 sequences are SGHTA and FQGNSA. CDR3 length equals 12 residues. Trimming shortened V by 2 bases and J by 3 bases, and 4 bases separated the two germline ends. This chain's CDR3 is CASSLMDYGYTF. CDR3 sequence (DNA): TGTGCCAGCAGCTTAATGGACTATGGCTACACCTTC. The whole variable domain, filled in from reference TRBV7-2 and TRBJ1-2, reads GAGVSQSPSNKVTEKGKDVELRCDPISGHTALYWYRQSLGQGLEFLIYFQGNSAPDKSGLPSDRFSAERTGGSVSTLTIQRTQQEDSAVYLCASSLMDYGYTFGSGTRLTVV.